The rows below give T cell receptor beta chains drawn from one sample of a study of OX40 agonist ivuxolimab in advanced cancers. Assay: immunoSEQ multiplex PCR; the TCRdb copy retains only in-frame clones and omits some. Counted here are roughly 56,000 clones, approximately 86% occurring once; the ten biggest clones make up about 3.7%. The specimen was CD4+ or CD8+ T cells sorted from blood, collected in a trial of the OX40 agonist ivuxolimab. These receptor sequences come from an adult with an advanced solid tumor such as melanoma, head and neck, liver or kidney cancer. Both conserved end residues are part of each CDR3. The D gene is left open where the match is weak. Some rows mark clone size as missing; the rest say once, few, many or name a class of expanded clone.

J gene: TRBJ2-3; V gene: TRBV5-4; D gene: TRBD2; clone size: -; CDR3 DNA: TGTGCCAGCAGCTTGGGACTAGCGGGGTCTAGCACAGATACGCAGTATTTT; CDR3 protein: CASSLGLAGSSTDTQYF
J gene: TRBJ1-1; V gene: TRBV19; D gene: -; clone size: -; CDR3 DNA: TGTGCCAGTAGCACTTTGGGGATACCGAACACTGAAGCTTTCTTT; CDR3 protein: CASSTLGIPNTEAFF
J gene: TRBJ2-2; V gene: TRBV6-1; D gene: -; clone size: -; CDR3 DNA: TGTGCCAGCAGAGAAGAGGGCCGCGGCACCGGGGAGCTGTTTTTT; CDR3 protein: CASREEGRGTGELFF
J gene: TRBJ1-2; V gene: TRBV27; D gene: -; clone size: -; CDR3 DNA: TGTGCCAGCAGTGAGAGGGCAGCGGCCTATGGCTACACCTTC; CDR3 protein: CASSERAAAYGYTF
J gene: TRBJ1-1; V gene: TRBV10-3; D gene: -; clone size: -; CDR3 DNA: TGTGCCATCAGTGAGAGGGGGGCCCGGACTGAAGCTTTCTTT; CDR3 protein: CAISERGARTEAFF
J gene: TRBJ2-2; V gene: TRBV6-5; D gene: -; clone size: -; CDR3 DNA: TGTGCCAGCAGCCGCCTGCTCCAGAACACCGGGGAGCTGTTTTTT; CDR3 protein: CASSRLLQNTGELFF
J gene: TRBJ1-1; V gene: TRBV19; D gene: -; clone size: -; CDR3 DNA: TGTGCCAGCTCCGACAATGGGGGTAGGACTGAAGCTTTCTTT; CDR3 protein: CASSDNGGRTEAFF
J gene: TRBJ2-2; V gene: TRBV5-1; D gene: -; clone size: -; CDR3 DNA: TGCGCCAGCACACAGCCGGGGGTGGCAAACACCGGGGAGCTGTTTTTT; CDR3 protein: CASTQPGVANTGELFF
J gene: TRBJ2-2; V gene: TRBV6-5; D gene: TRBD2; clone size: -; CDR3 DNA: TGTGCCAGCAGTTACTCGACTAGCGGGAACACCGGGGAGCTGTTTTTT; CDR3 protein: CASSYSTSGNTGELFF
J gene: TRBJ1-4; V gene: TRBV5-4; D gene: TRBD1; clone size: few; CDR3 DNA: TGTGCCAGCAGCTTAACAGGGGTATCGGTTGAAAAACTGTTTTTT; CDR3 protein: CASSLTGVSVEKLFF
J gene: TRBJ1-1; V gene: TRBV7-3; D gene: -; clone size: once; CDR3 DNA: TGTGCCAGCGGGGGCCCTAACACTGAAGCTTTCTTT; CDR3 protein: CASGGPNTEAFF
J gene: TRBJ1-1; V gene: TRBV5-1; D gene: TRBD1; clone size: -; CDR3 DNA: TGCGCCAGCAACCCCCTGGACAGGGAGGCTGAAGCTTTCTTT; CDR3 protein: CASNPLDREAEAFF
J gene: TRBJ2-1; V gene: TRBV6-1; D gene: -; clone size: -; CDR3 DNA: TGTGCCAGCAGGGAGACAGGCATCCCGACTCATGAGCAGTTCTTC; CDR3 protein: CASRETGIPTHEQFF
J gene: TRBJ1-5; V gene: TRBV5-6; D gene: -; clone size: -; CDR3 DNA: TGTGCCAGCAGCTTGTCCGGGTTTCAGCCCCAGCATTTT; CDR3 protein: CASSLSGFQPQHF
J gene: TRBJ1-1; V gene: TRBV6-6; D gene: -; clone size: -; CDR3 DNA: TGTGCCAGCCTCCGATCCGGGACTAGTGGCACTGAAGCTTTCTTT; CDR3 protein: CASLRSGTSGTEAFF
J gene: TRBJ2-2; V gene: TRBV5-6; D gene: TRBD2; clone size: -; CDR3 DNA: TGTGCCAGCAGCTTGGTGGGTGAGCGGGAGTGGACCGGGGAGCTGTTTTTT; CDR3 protein: CASSLVGEREWTGELFF
J gene: TRBJ1-1; V gene: TRBV28; D gene: -; clone size: -; CDR3 DNA: TGTGCCAGCAGTGAAAATGGGGGCGATACTGAAGCTTTCTTT; CDR3 protein: CASSENGGDTEAFF
J gene: TRBJ1-2; V gene: TRBV28; D gene: -; clone size: few; CDR3 DNA: TGTGCCAGCAGTTTCTCTGGTTATGGCTACACCTTC; CDR3 protein: CASSFSGYGYTF
J gene: TRBJ2-5; V gene: TRBV9; D gene: TRBD1; clone size: -; CDR3 DNA: TGTGCCAGCAGCGTAGACAGGGGGCCGGAGACCCAGTACTTC; CDR3 protein: CASSVDRGPETQYF
J gene: TRBJ2-2; V gene: TRBV30; D gene: -; clone size: -; CDR3 DNA: TGTGCCTGGAGTGTAACTAGTTTGGGCACCGGGGAGCTGTTTTTT; CDR3 protein: CAWSVTSLGTGELFF
J gene: TRBJ2-3; V gene: TRBV7-2; D gene: -; clone size: once; CDR3 DNA: TGTGCCAGCAGCTTGGCGGGGGCCGGGTGGGGGGCAGATACGCAGTATTTT; CDR3 protein: CASSLAGAGWGADTQYF
J gene: TRBJ1-1; V gene: TRBV5-4; D gene: TRBD1; clone size: -; CDR3 DNA: TGTGCCAGCAGCCCGTTCTTTATGACAGGGGCGAGCACCACTGAAGCTTTCTTT; CDR3 protein: CASSPFFMTGASTTEAFF
J gene: TRBJ1-5; V gene: TRBV18; D gene: -; clone size: -; CDR3 DNA: TGTGCCAGCTCACTGTCAGGGAATAATCAGCCCCAGCATTTT; CDR3 protein: CASSLSGNNQPQHF